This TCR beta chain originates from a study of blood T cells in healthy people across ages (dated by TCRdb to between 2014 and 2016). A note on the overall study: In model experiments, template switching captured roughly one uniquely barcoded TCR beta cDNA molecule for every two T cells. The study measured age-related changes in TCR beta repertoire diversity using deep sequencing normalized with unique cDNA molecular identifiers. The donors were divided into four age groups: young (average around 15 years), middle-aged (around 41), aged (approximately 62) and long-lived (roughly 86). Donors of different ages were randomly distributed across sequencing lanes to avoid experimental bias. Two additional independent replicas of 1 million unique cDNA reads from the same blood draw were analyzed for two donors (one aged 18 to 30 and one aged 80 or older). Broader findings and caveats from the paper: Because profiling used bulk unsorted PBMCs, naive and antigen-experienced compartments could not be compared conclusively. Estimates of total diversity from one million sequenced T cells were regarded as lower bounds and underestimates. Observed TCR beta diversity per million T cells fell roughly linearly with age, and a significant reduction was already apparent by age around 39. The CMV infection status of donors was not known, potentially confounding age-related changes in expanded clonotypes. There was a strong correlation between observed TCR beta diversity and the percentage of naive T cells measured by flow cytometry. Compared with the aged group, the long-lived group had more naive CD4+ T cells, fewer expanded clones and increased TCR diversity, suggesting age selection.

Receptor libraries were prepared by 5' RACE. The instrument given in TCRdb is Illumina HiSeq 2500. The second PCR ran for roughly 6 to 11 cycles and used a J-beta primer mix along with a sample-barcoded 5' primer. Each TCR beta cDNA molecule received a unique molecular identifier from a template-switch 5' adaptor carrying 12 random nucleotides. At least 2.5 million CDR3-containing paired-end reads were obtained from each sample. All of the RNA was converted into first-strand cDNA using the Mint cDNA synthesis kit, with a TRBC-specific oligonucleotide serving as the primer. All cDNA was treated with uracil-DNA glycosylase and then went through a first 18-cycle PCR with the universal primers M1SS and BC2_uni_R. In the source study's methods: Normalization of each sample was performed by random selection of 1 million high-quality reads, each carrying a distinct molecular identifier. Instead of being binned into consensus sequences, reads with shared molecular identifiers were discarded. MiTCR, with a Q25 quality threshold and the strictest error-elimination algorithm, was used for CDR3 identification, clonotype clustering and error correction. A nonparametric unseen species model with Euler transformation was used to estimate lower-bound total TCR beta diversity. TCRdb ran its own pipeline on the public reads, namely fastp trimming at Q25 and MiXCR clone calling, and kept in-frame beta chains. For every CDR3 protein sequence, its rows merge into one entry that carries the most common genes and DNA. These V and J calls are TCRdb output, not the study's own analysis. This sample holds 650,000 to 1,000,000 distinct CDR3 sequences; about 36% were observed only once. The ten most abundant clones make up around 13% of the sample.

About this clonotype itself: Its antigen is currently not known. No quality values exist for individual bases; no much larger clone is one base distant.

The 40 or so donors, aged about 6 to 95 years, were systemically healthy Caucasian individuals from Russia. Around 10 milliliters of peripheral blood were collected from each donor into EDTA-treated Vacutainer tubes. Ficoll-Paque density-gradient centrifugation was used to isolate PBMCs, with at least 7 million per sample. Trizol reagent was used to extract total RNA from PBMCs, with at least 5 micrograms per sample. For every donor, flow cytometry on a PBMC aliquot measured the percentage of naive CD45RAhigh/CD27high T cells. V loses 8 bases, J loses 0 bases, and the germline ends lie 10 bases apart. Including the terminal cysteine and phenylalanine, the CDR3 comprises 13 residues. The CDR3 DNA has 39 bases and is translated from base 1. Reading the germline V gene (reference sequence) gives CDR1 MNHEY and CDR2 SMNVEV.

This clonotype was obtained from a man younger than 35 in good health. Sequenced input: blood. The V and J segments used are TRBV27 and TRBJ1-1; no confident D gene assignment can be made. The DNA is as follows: TGTGCCAGCCGCCTGGGGATGAACACTGAAGCTTTCTTT. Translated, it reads CASRLGMNTEAFF.